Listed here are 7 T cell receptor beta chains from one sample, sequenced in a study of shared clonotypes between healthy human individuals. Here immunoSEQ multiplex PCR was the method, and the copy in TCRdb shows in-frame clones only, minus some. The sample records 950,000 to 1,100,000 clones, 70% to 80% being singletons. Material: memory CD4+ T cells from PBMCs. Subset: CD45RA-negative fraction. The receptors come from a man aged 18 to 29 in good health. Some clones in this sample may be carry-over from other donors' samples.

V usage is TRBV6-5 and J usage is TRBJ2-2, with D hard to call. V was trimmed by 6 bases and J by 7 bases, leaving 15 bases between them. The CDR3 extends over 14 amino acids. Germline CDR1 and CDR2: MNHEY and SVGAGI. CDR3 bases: TGTGCCAGCAGACAGTCCCCGTTCGACGGGGAGCTGTTTTTT. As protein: CASRQSPFDGELFF.

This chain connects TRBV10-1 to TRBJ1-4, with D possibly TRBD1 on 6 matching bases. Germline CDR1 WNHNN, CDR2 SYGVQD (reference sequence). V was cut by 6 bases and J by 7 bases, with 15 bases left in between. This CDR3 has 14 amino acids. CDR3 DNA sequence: TGCGCCAGCAGCCCAGGGGAGAAGGGTGAAAAACTGTTTTTT. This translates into CASSPGEKGEKLFF.

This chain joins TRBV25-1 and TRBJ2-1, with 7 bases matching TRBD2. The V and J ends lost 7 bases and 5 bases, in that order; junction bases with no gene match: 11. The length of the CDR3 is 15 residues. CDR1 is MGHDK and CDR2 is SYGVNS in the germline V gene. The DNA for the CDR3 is TGTGCCAGCATGGGGGGGTTTTTCCCCAACAATGAGCAGTTCTTC. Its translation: CASMGGFFPNNEQFF.

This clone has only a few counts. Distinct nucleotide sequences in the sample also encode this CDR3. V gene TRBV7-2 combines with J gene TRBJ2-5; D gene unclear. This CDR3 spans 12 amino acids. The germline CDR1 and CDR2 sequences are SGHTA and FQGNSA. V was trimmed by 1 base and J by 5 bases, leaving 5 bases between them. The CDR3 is CASSLGWETQYF. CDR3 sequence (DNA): TGTGCCAGCAGCTTAGGCTGGGAGACCCAGTACTTC.

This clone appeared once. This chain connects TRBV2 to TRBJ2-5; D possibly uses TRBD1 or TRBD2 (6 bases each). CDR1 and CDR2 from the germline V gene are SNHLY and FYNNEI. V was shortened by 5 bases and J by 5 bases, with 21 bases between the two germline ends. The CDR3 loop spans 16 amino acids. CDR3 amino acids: CASSPSRGGFGETQYF. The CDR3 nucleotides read TGTGCCAGCAGTCCCTCACGAGGGGGGTTTGGGGAGACCCAGTACTTC.

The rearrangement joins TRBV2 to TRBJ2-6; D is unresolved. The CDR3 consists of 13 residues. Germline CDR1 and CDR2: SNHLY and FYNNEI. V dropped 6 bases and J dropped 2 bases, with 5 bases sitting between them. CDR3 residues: CASSGTGANVLTF. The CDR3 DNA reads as TGTGCCAGCAGCGGTACTGGGGCCAACGTCCTGACTTTC.

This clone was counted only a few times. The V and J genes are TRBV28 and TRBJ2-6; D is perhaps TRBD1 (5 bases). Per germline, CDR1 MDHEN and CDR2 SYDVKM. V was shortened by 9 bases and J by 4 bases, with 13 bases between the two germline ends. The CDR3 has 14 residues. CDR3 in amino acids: CASSADTGANVLTF. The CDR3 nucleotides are TGTGCCAGTTCTGCGGACACGGGGGCCAACGTCCTGACTTTC.